This T cell receptor (beta chain) was identified during a study of T cell repertoires in cytomegalovirus infection. Study-level results: Adding up the frequency of public TCR beta families identified people who carried CMV plus the relevant HLA.

Note on this clonotype: Its cognate antigen is unknown.

TCRdb re-derived calls from the reads in MiXCR, one entry per CDR3 protein. The sample includes around 300,000 distinct CDR3 sequences, 20% to 30% seen only once; the top ten take about 15%. This TCR was sampled from a human donor in good health (CMV status not recorded). Some clones in this sample may be carry-over from other donors' samples. The sequenced sample was PBMCs.

Written as DNA, the CDR3 is TGTGCCAGCAGCTCTTCCCCCGATCCTTACGAGCAGTACTTC. Amino acid sequence: CASSSSPDPYEQYF. The V call is TRBV11-1, the J call TRBJ2-7; D is undetermined. The V gene's germline CDR1 is SGHAT and CDR2 FQDESV (reference sequence). Trimming stripped 4 bases from V and 4 bases from J, with 14 bases between. CDR3 length: 14 residues.